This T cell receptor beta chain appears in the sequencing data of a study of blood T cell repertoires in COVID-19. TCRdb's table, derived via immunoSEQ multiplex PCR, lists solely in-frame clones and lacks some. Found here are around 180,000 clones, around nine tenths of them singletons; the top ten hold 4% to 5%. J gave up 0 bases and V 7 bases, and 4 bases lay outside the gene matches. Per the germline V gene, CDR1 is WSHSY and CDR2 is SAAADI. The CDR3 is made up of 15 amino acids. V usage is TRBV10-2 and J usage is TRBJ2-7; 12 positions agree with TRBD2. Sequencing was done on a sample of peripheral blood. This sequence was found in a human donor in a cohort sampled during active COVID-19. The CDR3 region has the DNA TGCGCCAGCATTACGACTAGCGGGAGCTCCTACGAGCAGTACTTC. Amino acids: CASITTSGSSYEQYF.